This is a list of T cell receptor beta chains from one sample in a study of blood T cell repertoires in COVID-19. Clones were read by immunoSEQ multiplex PCR, and TCRdb kept only the in-frame ones, dropping some. The data show 100,000 to 140,000 clones, around 88% seen once. Sequencing was carried out using peripheral blood. The receptors come from a man aged 45-60 years with active or convalescent COVID-19. CDR3s leave out the opening cysteine and the closing phenylalanine or tryptophan. The order of the fields is V gene, J gene, CDR3 protein.

TRBV2	TRBJ2-3	ASSEGLAESDTQY
TRBV5-1	TRBJ1-1	ASSPRTRMNTEAF
TRBV29-1	TRBJ2-1	SVDYSRDNSASYNEQF
TRBV7-2	TRBJ2-5	ASSLLAGAGLETQY
TRBV4-3	TRBJ1-3	ASSQDTAGGKTIY
TRBV29-1	TRBJ2-7	SVLDSPLEQY
TRBV10-3	TRBJ1-5	AISPSGGNQPQH
TRBV11-3	TRBJ2-1	ASSLGGRAGNEQF
TRBV2	TRBJ1-1	ASSLDRIGDAEAF
TRBV6-2/TRBV6-3	TRBJ2-5	ASSYGAGKGTQY
TRBV28	TRBJ1-2	ASSFRLWWGYT
TRBV2	TRBJ1-1	ASNRQGMNTEAF
TRBV9	TRBJ2-1	ASSQPPLDEQF
TRBV29-1	TRBJ1-5	SVRQTGEGTQH
TRBV11-2	TRBJ2-7	ASSSRTSGSGEQY
TRBV3-1/TRBV3-2	TRBJ1-2	ASSHKPRDRGTYAPTNYGYT
TRBV2	TRBJ2-1	ASKGPAGGQQQF
TRBV27	TRBJ2-1	ASSFQGGQNYNEQF
TRBV19	TRBJ2-5	ASSIETGRETQY
TRBV6-6	TRBJ2-7	ASRRTSVSYEQY
TRBV6-6	TRBJ1-2	ASSYSGGNYGYT
TRBV27	TRBJ2-5	ASSPRQVPEETQY
TRBV2	TRBJ1-1	ASSEGGVNTEAF
TRBV5-1	TRBJ1-4	ASSSGSGEKLF
TRBV5-1	TRBJ1-5	ASSLGTAREPQH
TRBV7-9	TRBJ2-3	ASSLGGVTDTQY
TRBV19	TRBJ1-2	ASSPEGDGYGYT
TRBV28	TRBJ1-3	ASSFSTRVWGNTIY
TRBV2	TRBJ2-7	ASRRVSAPSIYEQY
TRBV6-5	TRBJ2-1	ASSYSAVGVSNEQF
TRBV19	TRBJ1-1	ASSRGQTNTEAF
TRBV7-9	TRBJ2-1	ASSPSGSREF
TRBV5-1	TRBJ1-1	ASSLVGENTEAF
TRBV2	TRBJ1-2	ASSRIGNSRGRYGYT
TRBV27	TRBJ1-1	ASSWAGEMNTEAF
TRBV6-1	TRBJ1-2	ASSEGWQGDLYGYT
TRBV18	TRBJ2-5	ASSPGTSPPETQY